These 29 T cell receptor beta chains were sequenced from one sample in a study of identical twins. TCRdb ran MiXCR on the 5' RACE reads and lists one entry per CDR3 protein. The table includes some 270,000 distinct CDR3 sequences, about 9% detected once. A further study also used this sample, focusing on yellow fever vaccine responses in identical twins.

Source material: CD8+ T cells sorted from blood. Receptors were obtained from a woman younger than 35 in good health.

Concerning this clonotype itself: This sequence may be a read error, since a much larger clone differs from it by one base. This chain uses TRBV12-3 or TRBV12-4 with TRBJ2-2; 9 nucleotides align to TRBD2. The CDR3 is 15 amino acids. Trimming cost V 3 bases and J 6 bases; bases outside gene matches: 5. The CDR3 DNA reads as TGTGCCAGCAGTTTTATAGCGGGAGAGTCCGGGGAGCTGTTTTTT. Translation gives CASSFIAGESGELFF.

This chain uses TRBV6-2 or TRBV6-3 with TRBJ2-7, with D perhaps TRBD1 or TRBD2 (5 bases each). CDR1 is MNHEY, CDR2 SVGEGT, per germline. The CDR3 covers 16 residues. Trimming took 0 bases from V and 0 from J, leaving 12 bases between them. The CDR3 region is CASSYSIGTPSYEQYF. As DNA, the CDR3 is TGTGCCAGCAGTTACTCGATTGGGACCCCCTCCTACGAGCAGTACTTC.

This clonotype has more than one count but fewer than ten. The V call is TRBV3-1, the J call TRBJ2-3; D is unresolved. The germline V gene has CDR1 LGHDT and CDR2 YNNKEL (reference sequence). V shed 1 base and J shed 0 bases, with 17 bases lying between them. CDR3 length: 18 residues. In DNA, the CDR3 is TGTGCCAGCAGCCAAGGGGTAGGTGATCGATCAAGCACAGATACGCAGTATTTT. This gives the protein CASSQGVGDRSSTDTQYF.

This clonotype occurred many times. The chain employs TRBV10-3 and TRBJ2-7; the match to TRBD2 covers 8 bases. J was trimmed by 2 bases and V by 4 bases; bases with no gene match: 7. Per the germline V gene, CDR1 is ENHRY and CDR2 is SYGVKD. CDR3 length equals 15 residues. CDR3 in amino acids: CAISGISGETYEQYF. The CDR3 nucleotides read TGTGCCATCAGTGGAATTAGCGGGGAGACCTACGAGCAGTACTTC.

This clonotype was counted only a few times. V usage is TRBV3-1 and J usage is TRBJ2-2; the D is unclear. The V and J ends lost 6 bases and 0 bases respectively, with 8 bases between them. This CDR3 spans 14 amino acids. Germline CDR1 reads LGHDT; CDR2 reads YNNKEL (reference sequence). The CDR3 DNA follows: TGTGCCAGCAGGGATCAACCGAACACCGGGGAGCTGTTTTTT. This translates into CASRDQPNTGELFF.

CDR3 residues: CASSQCGDGANVLTF. CDR3 nucleotide sequence: TGTGCCAGCAGCCAGTGTGGTGATGGGGCCAACGTCCTGACTTTC. This rearrangement joins TRBV7-8 to TRBJ2-6, with D unresolved. Trimming removed 5 bases at V and 3 bases at J, with 11 bases between. Germline V lookup: CDR1 SGHVS, CDR2 FQNEAQ. The CDR3 covers 15 residues.

This clonotype has a count of ten or more. The V and J genes are TRBV28 and TRBJ2-7; 9 nucleotides match TRBD1. This CDR3 comprises 15 residues. Germline lookup yields CDR1 MDHEN and CDR2 SYDVKM. V lost 1 base and J lost 1; bases outside the gene matches: 2. The CDR3 nucleotides read TGTGCCAGCAGTTTATTCGGACAGGGGTCCTACGAGCAGTACTTC. Translated, it gives CASSLFGQGSYEQYF.

This clonotype was observed a few times. The chain joins TRBV16 to TRBJ2-1; a weak D match, TRBD2 (5 bases). The V gene's germline CDR1 is KGHSY and CDR2 FQNENV. CDR3 size: 13 residues. V lost 4 bases to trimming and J lost 2 bases, with 6 bases between them. Here the CDR3 DNA reads TGTGCCAGCAGCCCTAGCCCCTACAATGAGCAGTTCTTC. This gives the protein CASSPSPYNEQFF.

This clonotype was observed a handful of times. The chain recombines TRBV28 with TRBJ2-7; the D gene is possibly TRBD2 (6 bases). The CDR3 has 13 amino acids. V was cut by 3 bases and J by 4 bases, with 10 bases left in between. CDR1 and CDR2 from the germline V gene are MDHEN and SYDVKM. In DNA form, the CDR3 reads TGTGCCAGCAGTTTGGTGGAGGGGTACGAGCAGTACTTC. Protein product: CASSLVEGYEQYF.

This clonotype was observed a handful of times. The J gene is TRBJ1-3, the V gene TRBV12-3 or TRBV12-4; D unresolved. V was trimmed by 6 bases and J by 1 base, leaving 16 bases between them. The length of the CDR3 is 16 residues. CDR3 protein: CASRPTPSASGNTIYF. Here the CDR3 DNA reads TGTGCCAGCAGGCCTACCCCTTCGGCGTCTGGAAACACCATATATTTT.

The table lists this clonotype with many counts. CDR3 in DNA: TGTGCCAGCAGTTTCTCTGTGGAAGAGACCCAGTACTTC. Its translation: CASSFSVEETQYF. The chain uses TRBV27 and TRBJ2-5; no firm D call. CDR3 length: 13 amino acids. CDR1 and CDR2 from the germline V gene are MNHEY and SMNVEV (reference sequence). The V end was cut by 3 bases, the J end by 3 bases, with 8 bases between.

The sample holds a few counts of this clonotype. The rearrangement links TRBV27 to TRBJ2-1; D may be TRBD1 (6 bases). This CDR3 is 15 amino acids long. CDR1 and CDR2 (germline): MNHEY, SMNVEV (reference sequence). V was trimmed by 6 bases and J by 7 bases, leaving 19 bases between them. DNA for the CDR3: TGTGCCAGCAGCCCTATTATTACAGGGACGAATGAGCAGTTCTTC. Translation gives CASSPIITGTNEQFF.

This clonotype was detected ten times or more. The CDR3 nucleotides read TGTGCCAGCAGCTTATCGAGCACTGAAGCTTTCTTT. It is translated as CASSLSSTEAFF. The chain carries TRBV11-2 and TRBJ1-1, with D unclear. Trimming took 2 bases from V and 4 from J, leaving 5 bases between them. The germline CDR1 and CDR2 sequences are SGHAT and FQNNGV. This CDR3 region has 12 residues.

This sequence joins TRBV6-2 or TRBV6-3 and TRBJ1-3, with D perhaps matching TRBD1 (6 bases). CDR1 and CDR2 (germline): MNHEY, SVGEGT. The germline V and J ends were trimmed by 6 bases and 0 bases, with 15 bases remaining between them. The CDR3 consists of 16 residues. The CDR3 bases are TGTGCCAGCAGACTACGCTCGGACAGCTCTGGAAACACCATATATTTT. As protein: CASRLRSDSSGNTIYF.

A note on this clonotype: A read error may explain this, as a much larger clone is one base away. In this CDR3 the conserved last residue, phenylalanine or tryptophan, is missing, so a read error is likely. No DNA is shown, since the ends of the CDR3 on it are uncertain; the CDR3 is the one TCRdb lists. The chain employs TRBV29-1 and TRBJ2-7. The CDR3 is 11 residues long, ends included. CDR1 is SQVTM, CDR2 ANQGSEA, per germline. The CDR3 loop is CSVEDRNSTII.

Ten or more counts support this clonotype. The V gene is TRBV4-2, the J gene TRBJ2-7; no clear D gene. CDR1 and CDR2 from the germline V gene are LGHNA and YNFKEQ. V dropped 4 bases and J dropped 2 bases, with 12 bases sitting between them. This CDR3 is 14 amino acids long. CDR3 protein: CASSPLGSTYEQYF. Written as DNA, the CDR3 is TGTGCCAGCAGCCCCCTGGGGTCCACCTACGAGCAGTACTTC.

The V and J genes are TRBV19 and TRBJ2-2; tentatively, D is TRBD1 (6 bases). Germline-derived CDR1 and CDR2 are LNHDA and SQIVND (reference sequence). Trimming left V 6 bases short and J 5 bases short, with 10 bases between. The CDR3 is made up of 13 amino acids. CDR3 sequence reads: CASSRGSTGELFF. The CDR3 region has the DNA TGTGCCAGTAGCAGGGGTTCTACCGGGGAGCTGTTTTTT.

This sequence joins TRBV27 and TRBJ2-1, with 9 bases aligning to TRBD2. The CDR3 is made up of 13 amino acids. Germline CDR1 is MNHEY and CDR2 is SMNVEV (reference sequence). Trimming cost V 5 bases and J 7 bases; bases outside gene matches: 3. The CDR3 DNA is TGTGCCAGCAGTGCGGGAGGGCCGAATGAGCAGTTCTTC. Amino acid sequence: CASSAGGPNEQFF.

This clonotype was recorded at least ten times. V is TRBV24-1 and J is TRBJ2-4, with 7 nucleotides matching TRBD1. The CDR3 runs 13 residues. Germline loops: CDR1 KGHDR, CDR2 SFDVKD. The V segment lost 7 bases and the J segment 5 bases; nucleotides outside the gene matches: 4. The CDR3 sequence is CATSPGTENIQYF. CDR3 nucleotide sequence: TGTGCCACCAGCCCCGGGACAGAAAACATTCAGTACTTC.

The chain recombines TRBV7-9 with TRBJ2-7, with a weak D call TRBD1 (5 bases). The CDR3 covers 14 residues. Deletions cut 5 bases from V and 2 bases from J, with 13 bases between. Germline V gives CDR1 SEHNR, CDR2 FQNEAQ (reference sequence). The CDR3 reads CASSDSLLTYEQYF. CDR3 DNA: TGTGCCAGCAGCGACAGCTTACTGACCTACGAGCAGTACTTC.

This clonotype came up a few times. A junction end diverges from the germline sequence, so it may reflect a read error. J is TRBJ2-7 and V is TRBV7-3; 9 nucleotides match TRBD1. Germline V gives CDR1 SGHTA, CDR2 FQGTGA. The CDR3 consists of 14 residues. The CDR3 DNA sequence: TGTTCCAGCAGCTCTCCGGACAGGGGAGACGAGCAGTACTTC. Its translation: CSSSSPDRGDEQYF.

The chain is built from TRBV6-5 and TRBJ2-1, with D tentatively TRBD1 (6 bases). This CDR3 is built from 15 residues. V lost 7 bases to trimming and J lost 3 bases, with 16 bases between them. Germline values: CDR1 MNHEY, CDR2 SVGAGI. This chain's CDR3 is CASIPNRDLYNEQFF. DNA for the CDR3: TGTGCCAGCATACCGAACAGGGATCTCTACAATGAGCAGTTCTTC.

This clonotype came up many times. The rearrangement links TRBV7-2 to TRBJ2-7; D remains unclear. This CDR3 has 13 amino acids. Germline assignment: CDR1 SGHTA and CDR2 FQGNSA. V was clipped by 2 bases and J by 5 bases, with 10 bases between them. The CDR3 region is CASSLIPADEQYF. DNA of the CDR3: TGTGCCAGCAGCTTAATTCCCGCAGACGAGCAGTACTTC.

This clonotype has at least ten counts. The V gene is TRBV4-2, the J gene TRBJ1-2, with 8 positions matching TRBD1. Germline V CDR1 and CDR2: LGHNA, YNFKEQ. Unmatched junction bases numbered 5, after V lost 3 bases and J lost 2 bases. The CDR3 is 15 residues long. The CDR3 loop is CASSQWTGQNYGYTF. The CDR3 nucleotides are TGTGCCAGCAGCCAGTGGACAGGGCAGAACTATGGCTACACCTTC.

This clonotype has a handful of counts. This chain uses TRBV7-2 with TRBJ2-3; no definite D call. The CDR3 is 12 residues long. Germline V gene data show CDR1 as SGHTA and CDR2 as FQGNSA. Trimming cost V 5 bases and J 4 bases, with 7 bases left between them. As DNA, the CDR3 is TGTGCCAGCAGCCCGGTCCCAGATACGCAGTATTTT. Its protein product is CASSPVPDTQYF. The full variable domain, with the rest looked up from reference TRBV7-2 and TRBJ2-3, is GAGVSQSPSNKVTEKGKDVELRCDPISGHTALYWYRQSLGQGLEFLIYFQGNSAPDKSGLPSDRFSAERTGGSVSTLTIQRTQQEDSAVYLCASSPVPDTQYFGPGTRLTVL.

This clonotype was counted many times. The rearrangement uses TRBV7-2 and TRBJ2-2; D is uncertain. The CDR3 sequence is 13 residues long. Germline V CDR1 and CDR2: SGHTA, FQGNSA. Trimming cost V 4 bases and J 4 bases, with 7 bases left between them. The DNA of the CDR3 is TGTGCCAGCAGCTCCATCCCCACCGGGGAGCTGTTTTTT. It yields the protein CASSSIPTGELFF.

The chain employs TRBV12-3 or TRBV12-4 and TRBJ2-1, with a weak D call TRBD2 (6 bases). Trimming removed 6 bases at V and 10 bases at J, with 22 bases between. This CDR3 has 15 amino acids. CDR3 loop: CASRSPDSGGEEQFF. The CDR3 DNA reads TGTGCCAGCAGGTCCCCGGATAGCGGCGGCGAGGAGCAGTTCTTC.

Ten or more counts support this clonotype. The chain links TRBV27 to TRBJ1-2, with 7 bases identical to TRBD1. Trimming removed 4 bases from V and 4 bases from J; junction bases left unmatched: 6. Germline V gene lookup returns CDR1 MNHEY and CDR2 SMNVEV (reference sequence). CDR3 length: 14 amino acids. Here the CDR3 reads CASSSGQAFYGYTF. CDR3 nucleotide sequence: TGTGCCAGCAGTTCTGGACAGGCCTTCTATGGCTACACCTTC.

This clonotype was found a few times. This chain's CDR3 is CATGLAGYEQYF. CDR3 DNA: TGCGCCACAGGACTAGCGGGCTACGAGCAGTACTTC. The rearrangement joins TRBV10-2 to TRBJ2-7, with 11 bases that match TRBD2. Trimming took 10 bases from V and 3 from J; bases not matched to a gene: 2. The CDR3 has 12 amino acids. Germline V gene data show CDR1 as WSHSY and CDR2 as SAAADI.